This is a list of T cell receptor beta chains from one sample in a study of T cell clonotyping in hematopoietic cell transplantation. The protocol was immunoSEQ multiplex PCR, while the TCRdb copy is restricted to in-frame clones and leaves out a portion. The sample records tens of thousands of clones, approximately 95% being singletons. The sequencing input was peripheral blood mononuclear cells. Every receptor here comes from a man in his thirties or forties in good health. Some clones in this sample may be carry-over from other donors' samples. Each CDR3 is given with its conserved first and last residue. Fields, in order: D gene, clone size, V gene, J gene, CDR3 DNA, CDR3 protein. The D gene is left open where the match is weak. Where a row states a size, it is once, few, many or the class of an expanded clone; other rows omit it.

.	once	TRBV7-2	TRBJ2-3	TGTGCCAGCAGCTTAGGACCGGCGGCAGATACGCAGTATTTT	CASSLGPAADTQYF
TRBD1	once	TRBV7-2	TRBJ1-3	TGTGCCAGCAGCCGAACAGGGGCTGGAAACACCATATATTTT	CASSRTGAGNTIYF
.	.	TRBV9	TRBJ1-3	TGTGCCAGCAGCGAATCCCGAATCTCTGGAAACACCATATATTTT	CASSESRISGNTIYF
.	.	TRBV19	TRBJ1-3	TGTGCCAGTAGTAGTGGAGGAAACACCATATATTTT	CASSSGGNTIYF
.	.	TRBV5-6	TRBJ2-5	TGTGCCAGCAGCTTGGCCCAGACAGTTTCTCAAGAGACCCAGTACTTC	CASSLAQTVSQETQYF
TRBD1	.	TRBV2	TRBJ1-5	TGTGCCGCCTCTTCCGGGACAGGGAGACAGCCCCAGCATTTT	CAASSGTGRQPQHF
TRBD1	.	TRBV7-3	TRBJ2-2	TGTGCCAGCAGCCCCCGGGACAGGGGGCTGGCCGGGGAGCTGTTTTTT	CASSPRDRGLAGELFF
.	.	TRBV27	TRBJ1-1	TGTGCCAGCAGTTTCCCAGGGTCTGAAGCTTTCTTT	CASSFPGSEAFF
.	.	TRBV6-5	TRBJ1-1	TGTGCCAGCCGGATGAACACTGAAGCTTTCTTT	CASRMNTEAFF
.	.	TRBV4-2	TRBJ1-2	TGTGCCAGCGGGGGGGACGGCCCACGATATGGCTACACCTTC	CASGGDGPRYGYTF
.	.	TRBV4-3	TRBJ1-1	TGCGCCAGCAGCCAAGAGCGGGGGATGACTGAAGCTTTCTTT	CASSQERGMTEAFF
.	.	TRBV25-1	TRBJ1-1	TGTGCCAGCAGTATAGGGCAGTCTGAAGCTTTCTTT	CASSIGQSEAFF
.	few	TRBV5-4	TRBJ2-5	TGTGCCAGCAGCTTGGGACGAGCGGCAGAGACCCAGTACTTC	CASSLGRAAETQYF
.	once	TRBV5-1	TRBJ2-3	TGCGCCAGCAGCTTGGGATCGGCCGATACGCAGTATTTT	CASSLGSADTQYF
.	.	TRBV25-1	TRBJ1-1	TGTGCCAGCAGTGGTGGGGGTTTGGACACTGAAGCTTTCTTT	CASSGGGLDTEAFF